This T cell receptor beta chain was profiled in a study of T-cell reconstitution after alpha-beta-depleted transplantation in children (dated by TCRdb to 2016 to 2017). Concerning the study at large: Using TCR repertoire profiling, the study followed T-cell immune reconstitution in a quantitative way in children after TCRalphabeta/CD19-depleted allogeneic hematopoietic cell transplantation.

This clonotype was seen more than once but under ten times. This receptor's antigen is unknown. No much larger clonotype is one base removed from it; base qualities were not supplied. The library was obtained by PCR. For sequencing, an Illumina HiSeq 2500 was employed. TCR library preparation used molecular barcoding, with unique molecular identifiers applied to normalize quantification of the TCRbeta repertoire. TCRdb reprocessing: public reads trimmed at Q25 with fastp, clones called with MiXCR, in-frame beta chains kept. Rows are combined by CDR3 protein, so each entry shows the most common genes and DNA. This sample has some 640,000 distinct CDR3 sequences in its table, and roughly 15% of those were observed once. Of the sample, approximately 1% falls within the top ten clones. The CDR3, from cysteine to phenylalanine, totals 16 residues. Only CDR3 DNA is held: 48 bases, read in frame from base 1. From a lookup of the germline V gene (reference sequence), CDR1 and CDR2 are LNHNV and YYDKDF. Cut back by 5 bases and 0 bases, the V and J ends lie 14 bases apart.

The sample in question was PBMCs from the stem cell graft donor, obtained from the stem cell graft. The sequence was obtained from a human donor who donated a stem cell graft to a child with acute myeloid leukemia. The rearrangement combines TRBV15 with TRBJ2-1, with the D gene not confidently named. CDR3 protein: CATSPPSLSSYNEQFF. The sequenced DNA: TGTGCCACCAGCCCGCCTAGTTTAAGCTCCTACAATGAGCAGTTCTTC.